This entry concerns a single T cell receptor (beta chain). Its antigen is undetermined. The sort gate was single viable CD3+CD4+CD8-CD45RO+ cells for memory CD4+ T cells. TCRdb's table, derived via immunoSEQ multiplex PCR, lists solely in-frame clones and lacks some. Of fewer than 50,000 clones in the sample, about 80% were seen once. This record belongs to a study of memory CD4+ T cells and cytomegalovirus serostatus. Study results and caveats: CMV serostatus prediction reached median AUC around 0.95, or 0.9 with US-trained model.

This receptor was taken from an adult in good health and CMV-seropositive. Sequencing used memory CD4+ T cells from blood.

CDR3 region: CASTRQTGNTIYF. The CDR3 DNA follows: TGTGCCAGCACCCGACAAACTGGAAACACCATATATTTT. The rearrangement joins TRBV19 to TRBJ1-3, with unresolved D. The CDR3 length is 13 residues. In germline, CDR1 is LNHDA, CDR2 SQIVND (reference sequence). The V end lost 9 bases, the J end lost 2 bases, and 11 bases lay between the germline ends.